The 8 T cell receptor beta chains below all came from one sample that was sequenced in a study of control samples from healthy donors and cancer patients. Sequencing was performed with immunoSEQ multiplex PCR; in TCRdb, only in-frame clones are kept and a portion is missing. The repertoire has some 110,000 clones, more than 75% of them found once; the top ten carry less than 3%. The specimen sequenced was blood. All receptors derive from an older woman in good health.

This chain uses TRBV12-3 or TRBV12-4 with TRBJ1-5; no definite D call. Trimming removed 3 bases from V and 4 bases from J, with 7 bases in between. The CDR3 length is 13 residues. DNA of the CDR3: TGTGCCAGCAGTTTGAGGGAGAATCAGCCCCAGCATTTT. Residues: CASSLRENQPQHF.

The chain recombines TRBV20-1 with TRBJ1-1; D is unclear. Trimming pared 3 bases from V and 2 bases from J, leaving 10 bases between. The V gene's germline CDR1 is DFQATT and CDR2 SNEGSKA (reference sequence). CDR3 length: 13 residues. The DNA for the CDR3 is TGCAGTGCTAGTTCTTTAGTAAACACTGAAGCTTTCTTT. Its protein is CSASSLVNTEAFF.

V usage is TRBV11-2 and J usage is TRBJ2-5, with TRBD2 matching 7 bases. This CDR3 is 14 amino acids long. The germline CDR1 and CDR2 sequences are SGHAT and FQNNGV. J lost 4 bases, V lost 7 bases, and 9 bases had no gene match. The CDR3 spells CASIETGGGETQYF. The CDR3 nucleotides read TGTGCCAGCATCGAGACTGGCGGGGGAGAGACCCAGTACTTC. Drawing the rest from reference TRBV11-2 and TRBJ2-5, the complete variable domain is EAGVAQSPRYKIIEKRQSVAFWCNPISGHATLYWYQQILGQGPKLLIQFQNNGVVDDSQLPKDRFSAERLKGVDSTLKIQPAKLEDSAVYLCASIETGGGETQYFGPGTRLLVL.

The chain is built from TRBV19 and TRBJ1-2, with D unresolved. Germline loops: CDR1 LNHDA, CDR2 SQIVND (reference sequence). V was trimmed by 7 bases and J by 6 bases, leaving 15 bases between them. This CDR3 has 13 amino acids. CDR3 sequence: CASTLRWENGYTF. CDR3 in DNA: TGTGCCAGTACCCTGCGGTGGGAAAATGGCTACACCTTC.

CDR3 coding DNA: TGTGCCAGCAGCCTTAGGACACTGGCTAACTATGGCTACACCTTC. Its protein product is CASSLRTLANYGYTF. The chain combines TRBV5-6 with TRBJ1-2, with D perhaps matching TRBD1 (5 bases). CDR3 length equals 15 residues. V was pared by 4 bases and J by 0 bases, with 13 bases between. The germline V gene has CDR1 SGHDT and CDR2 YYEEEE.

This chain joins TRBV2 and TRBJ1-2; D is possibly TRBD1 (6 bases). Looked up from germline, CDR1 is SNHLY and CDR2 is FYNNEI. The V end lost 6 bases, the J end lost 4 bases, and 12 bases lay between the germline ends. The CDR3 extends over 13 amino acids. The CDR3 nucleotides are TGTGCCAGCAGCCCCGGGACATTCTATGGCTACACCTTC. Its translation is CASSPGTFYGYTF.

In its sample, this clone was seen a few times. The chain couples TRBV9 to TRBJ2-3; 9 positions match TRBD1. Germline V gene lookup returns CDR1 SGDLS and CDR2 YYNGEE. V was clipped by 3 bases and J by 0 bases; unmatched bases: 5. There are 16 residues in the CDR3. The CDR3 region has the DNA TGTGCCAGCAGCGCCAGACAGGGGGTGAGCACAGATACGCAGTATTTT. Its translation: CASSARQGVSTDTQYF.

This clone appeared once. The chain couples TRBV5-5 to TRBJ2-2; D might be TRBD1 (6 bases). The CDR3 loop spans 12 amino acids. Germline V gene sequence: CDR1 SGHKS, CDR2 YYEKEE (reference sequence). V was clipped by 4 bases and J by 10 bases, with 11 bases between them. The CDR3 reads CASSRWGQELFF. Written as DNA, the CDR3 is TGTGCCAGCAGCCGGTGGGGACAGGAGCTGTTTTTT. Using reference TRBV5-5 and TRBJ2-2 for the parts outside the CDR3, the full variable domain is DAGVTQSPTHLIKTRGQQVTLRCSPISGHKSVSWYQQVLGQGPQFIFQYYEKEERGRGNFPDRFSARQFPNYSSELNVNALLLGDSALYLCASSRWGQELFFGEGSRLTVL.